This entry describes one TCR beta chain. Its specificity is not known. This specimen comes from a study of CD8 T cells in ankylosing spondylitis. TCRdb independently ran MiXCR on the 5' RACE reads; one entry per CDR3 protein. The table includes 450,000 to 550,000 distinct CDR3 sequences, less than 6% detected once. The V and J ends lost 5 bases and 4 bases, in that order; junction bases with no gene match: 7. The CDR3 has 14 residues. Findings and limits, study-wide: In ankylosing spondylitis blood, a motif of roughly 8 highly homologous TCR beta variants appeared characteristic.

The TCR was taken from a male donor with ankylosing spondylitis. The material sequenced was blood, either unsorted or a sorted T cell fraction (not recorded which). The chain is built from TRBV12-3 or TRBV12-4 and TRBJ2-5, with TRBD2 matching 7 bases. The CDR3 spells CASSATSVGETQYF. The CDR3 nucleotides are TGTGCCAGCAGTGCCACTAGCGTCGGAGAGACCCAGTACTTC.